The 14 T cell receptor beta chains below all came from one sample that was sequenced in a study of response to subunit inactivated influenza vaccine. One entry per CDR3 protein results from TCRdb running MiXCR on the RT-PCR reads. The table lists some 850,000 distinct CDR3 sequences, around 18% of them singletons. The specimen was PBMCs from blood, collected approximately 5 days after vaccination. The origin of the receptors is a man aged 50-60 years who received an inactivated influenza vaccine.

This clonotype showed up just a few times. The CDR3 nucleotides read TGTGCCAGCATCGAACCGGGCGAGAGAAATTCACCCCTCCACTTT. Translating it yields CASIEPGERNSPLHF. The chain is built from TRBV28 and TRBJ1-6, with D uncertain. The V end lost 7 bases, the J end lost 7 bases, and 17 bases lay between the germline ends. Per the germline V gene, CDR1 is MDHEN and CDR2 is SYDVKM. CDR3 length: 15 residues.

This clonotype was found many times. This chain connects TRBV5-1 to TRBJ2-2, with 9 bases that match TRBD2. The CDR3 is made up of 15 amino acids. CDR1 and CDR2 from the germline V gene are SGHRS and YFSETQ. The V gene end was trimmed by 2 bases and the J gene end by 6 bases; junction bases not matched to a gene: 5. CDR3 region: CASSFRLAGSGELFF. CDR3 coding DNA: TGCGCCAGCAGCTTCCGCCTAGCGGGGTCCGGGGAGCTGTTTTTT.

CDR3 DNA: TGTGCCAGCAGTTTTAACGGGAGGATCTACGAGCAGTACTTC. This codes for CASSFNGRIYEQYF. The chain combines TRBV27 with TRBJ2-7, with TRBD2 matching 7 bases. The CDR3 has 14 amino acids. The V segment lost 3 bases and the J segment 3 bases; nucleotides outside the gene matches: 5. Germline V gene sequence: CDR1 MNHEY, CDR2 SMNVEV (reference sequence).

This clonotype has ten or more counts. The chain couples TRBV5-1 to TRBJ2-1, with D unclear. The ends were cut back, 0 bases at V and 5 bases at J, with 9 bases in the middle. From germline, CDR1 is SGHRS and CDR2 YFSETQ. The CDR3 is 14 residues long. The CDR3 DNA follows: TGCGCCAGCAGCTTGGCGGACCGTAACAATGAGCAGTTCTTC. It specifies CASSLADRNNEQFF.

The sample holds one count of this clonotype. The chain links TRBV12-1 to TRBJ1-1. TRBV12-1 constitutes a pseudogene. CDR3 length: 15 residues. The DNA of the CDR3 is TGTGCCAGCAGCTTCACGCAGCCCACTAACACTGAAGCTTTCTTT. This sequence encodes CASSFTQPTNTEAFF.

This clonotype has just a few counts. This chain joins TRBV9 and TRBJ2-1; 9 bases fit TRBD2. The CDR3 runs 17 residues. Germline trimming cut 0 bases from V and 8 bases from J; bases unmatched to any gene: 12. The germline CDR1 and CDR2 sequences are SGDLS and YYNGEE. CDR3: CASSVGVRGGARDEQFF. Here the CDR3 DNA reads TGTGCCAGCAGCGTAGGAGTTCGCGGGGGGGCTAGGGATGAGCAGTTCTTC. Filled out from reference TRBV9 and TRBJ2-1, the complete variable domain reads DSGVTQTPKHLITATGQRVTLRCSPRSGDLSVYWYQQSLDQGLQFLIQYYNGEERAKGNILERFSAQQFPDLHSELNLSSLELGDSALYFCASSVGVRGGARDEQFFGPGTRLTVL.

The chain recombines TRBV7-8 with TRBJ2-5, with D perhaps matching TRBD2 (6 bases). The germline gives CDR1 SGHVS, CDR2 FQNEAQ. With 4 bases removed from V and 2 bases from J, the gap between germline ends came to 17 bases. The CDR3 length is 16 residues. CDR3 residues: CASSSIPGATQETQYF. The CDR3 nucleotides read TGTGCCAGCAGCTCCATTCCGGGAGCAACTCAAGAGACCCAGTACTTC.

The chain uses TRBV15 and TRBJ2-5, with D maybe TRBD1 (5 bases). Deletions cut 0 bases from V and 5 bases from J, with 13 bases between. This CDR3 region has 15 residues. CDR1 and CDR2 from the germline V gene are LNHNV and YYDKDF (reference sequence). The CDR3 sequence: CATSRDWGPYETQYF. CDR3 nucleotides: TGTGCCACCAGCAGAGACTGGGGCCCATATGAGACCCAGTACTTC.

This clonotype was recorded a few times. The chain joins TRBV12-3 or TRBV12-4 to TRBJ2-2, with TRBD2 as a possible D gene (5 bases). Trimming took off 5 bases at V and 4 bases at J, with 14 bases between the two ends. CDR3 size: 15 residues. This CDR3 is CASSLSGEGTGELFF. Written as DNA, the CDR3 is TGTGCCAGCAGTCTTTCGGGCGAGGGCACCGGGGAGCTGTTTTTT.

The chain combines TRBV6-5 with TRBJ2-1, with a tentative D call TRBD2 (5 bases). The V and J ends lost 4 bases and 0 bases respectively, with 13 bases between them. Germline CDR1 reads MNHEY; CDR2 reads SVGAGI. CDR3 length: 16 amino acids. The CDR3 region is CASSSGLTSSYNEQFF. The CDR3 bases are TGTGCCAGCAGTTCCGGACTTACGAGCTCCTACAATGAGCAGTTCTTC.

This CDR3 reads CASSRSSSRTHGELFF. As DNA, the CDR3 is TGCGCCAGCAGCCGCTCTAGTAGTCGGACTCACGGGGAGCTGTTTTTT. V is TRBV5-1 and J is TRBJ2-2, with TRBD2 as a possible D gene (5 bases). The CDR3 length is 16 residues. Trimming removed 4 bases at V and 7 bases at J, with 20 bases between. The germline CDR1 and CDR2 sequences are SGHRS and YFSETQ.

This clonotype was seen many times. This chain links TRBV12-3 or TRBV12-4 with TRBJ1-5; 8 bases match TRBD1. Trimming cost V 6 bases and J 7 bases; bases outside gene matches: 8. This CDR3 is built from 14 residues. In DNA, the CDR3 is TGTGCCAGCAGGTCAGACAGGGGTCGGCAGCCCCAGCATTTT. This gives the protein CASRSDRGRQPQHF.

This clonotype was observed once. The V call is TRBV12-3 or TRBV12-4, the J call TRBJ2-7; D remains unclear. The CDR3 is made up of 14 amino acids. V was pared by 3 bases and J by 5 bases, with 14 bases between. CDR3 in amino acids: CASSFKTSANEQYF. The CDR3 nucleotides read TGTGCCAGCAGTTTCAAGACCTCAGCGAACGAGCAGTACTTC.

This clonotype was found a few times. The chain has TRBV18 and TRBJ2-1; tentative D call: TRBD1 (6 bases). The CDR3 contains 15 residues. Trimming pared 0 bases from V and 2 bases from J, leaving 8 bases between. Germline V CDR1 and CDR2: KGHSH, LQKENI. This CDR3 is CASSPPGTTYNEQFF. The CDR3, as DNA: TGTGCCAGCTCACCACCCGGGACAACCTACAATGAGCAGTTCTTC.